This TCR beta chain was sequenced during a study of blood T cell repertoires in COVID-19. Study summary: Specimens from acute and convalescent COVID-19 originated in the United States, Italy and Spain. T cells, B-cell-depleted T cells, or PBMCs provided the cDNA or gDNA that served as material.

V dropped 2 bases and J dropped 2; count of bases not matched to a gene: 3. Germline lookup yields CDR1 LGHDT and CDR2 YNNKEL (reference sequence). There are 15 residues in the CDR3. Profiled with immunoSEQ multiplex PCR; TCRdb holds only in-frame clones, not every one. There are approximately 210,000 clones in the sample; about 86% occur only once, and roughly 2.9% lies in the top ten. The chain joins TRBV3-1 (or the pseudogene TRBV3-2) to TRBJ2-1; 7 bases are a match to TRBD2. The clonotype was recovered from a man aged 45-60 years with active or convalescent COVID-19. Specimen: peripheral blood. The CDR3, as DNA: TGTGCCAGCAGCCAACGCGGGAGACCCTACAATGAGCAGTTCTTC. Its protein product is CASSQRGRPYNEQFF.